Listed below are T cell receptor beta chains from one sample, sequenced in a study of blood T cell repertoires in COVID-19. TCRdb's table, derived via immunoSEQ multiplex PCR, lists solely in-frame clones and lacks some. The profile covers 150,000 to 200,000 clones, with 94% appearing a single time and approximately 0.8% taken by the ten largest. Sequencing was performed on peripheral blood. All receptors derive from a man aged 25 to 40 with COVID-19, enrolled during active disease. Each CDR3 is given with its conserved first and last residue. Each record gives: CDR3 length, clone size, J gene, D gene, V gene, CDR3 DNA, CDR3 protein. A D gene is named only where the DNA matches it firmly. The size field is filled for only some rows; it gives once, few, many or a size class.

>17|once|TRBJ1-6|TRBD1|TRBV5-1
TGCGCCAGCAGCTCCGGGACAGACTCAAATAATAATTCACCCCTCCACTTT
CASSSGTDSNNNSPLHF
>12|.|TRBJ1-1|TRBD1|TRBV11-2
TGTGCCAGCAGCTGGGGACAGTCCGGAGCTTTCTTT
CASSWGQSGAFF
>15|once|TRBJ1-3|TRBD1|TRBV7-2
TGTGCCAGCACAAGACAGGGAGCCTATGGAAACACCATATATTTT
CASTRQGAYGNTIYF
>13|.|TRBJ1-1|.|TRBV3-1/TRBV3-2
TGTGCCAGCAGCCGAGCCGCGACACCTGAAGCTTTCTTT
CASSRAATPEAFF
>16|once|TRBJ1-6|TRBD1|TRBV19
TGTGCCAGTACCCCCATTGGGACAGCGGGTAATTCACCCCTCCACTTT
CASTPIGTAGNSPLHF
>12|.|TRBJ1-1|.|TRBV4-1
TGCGTCACCCGAGGGTTAAACACTGAAGCTTTCTTT
CVTRGLNTEAFF
>15|.|TRBJ1-2|.|TRBV2
TGTGCCAGCAGGGGGTTGTCGGGGGCTAACTATGGCTACACCTTC
CASRGLSGANYGYTF
>15|.|TRBJ1-4|.|TRBV9
TGTGCCAGCAGCGGAACAGGGACCGATAATGAAAAACTGTTTTTT
CASSGTGTDNEKLFF
>12|.|TRBJ2-7|.|TRBV7-2
TGTGCCAGCAGGCGTGATTCGTACGAGCAGTACTTC
CASRRDSYEQYF
>15|.|TRBJ2-1|.|TRBV10-3
TGTGCCATCAGTGAATATATGCAGGGCTACAATGAGCAGTTCTTC
CAISEYMQGYNEQFF
>18|.|TRBJ2-5|TRBD2|TRBV7-6
TGTGCCAGCAGCTTACGAGCGGGGGGGCTACTGGTCCGAGAGACCCAGTACTTC
CASSLRAGGLLVRETQYF
>17|.|TRBJ2-7|TRBD1|TRBV13
TGTGCCAGCAGCTTAGGCTTTATGGGACAGGGGGAGAACGAGCAGTACTTC
CASSLGFMGQGENEQYF
>14|.|TRBJ2-7|TRBD1|TRBV7-2
TGTGCCAGCAGCCTAAATACAGGGGGCTACGAGCAGTACTTT
CASSLNTGGYEQYF
>15|.|TRBJ1-5|TRBD1|TRBV12-5
TGTGCTAGTGGTATCCAAGGGGGCAGGGATCAGCCCCAGCATTTT
CASGIQGGRDQPQHF
>11|.|TRBJ1-2|.|TRBV6-5
TGTGCCAGCAGTTCAGGCTATGGCTACACCTTC
CASSSGYGYTF
>14|.|TRBJ2-1|TRBD2|TRBV6-1
TGTGCCAGCAGTGATGGCGGGGGGGCCGGTGAGCAGTTCTTC
CASSDGGGAGEQFF
>13|once|TRBJ1-5|.|TRBV30
TGTGCCTGGAGCGGAGGGGATGTGAGGCCCCAGCATTTT
CAWSGGDVRPQHF
>14|.|TRBJ2-2|.|TRBV10-3
TGTGCCATCAGTGAGCGACAAGACACCGGGGAGCTGTTTTTT
CAISERQDTGELFF